These 30 T cell receptor beta chains came from one sample sequenced in a study of blood T cell repertoires in COVID-19. Measured with immunoSEQ multiplex PCR; TCRdb has only the in-frame clones, and not every one. The sample consists of some 50,000 clones, around 84% of them appearing once. Sequenced material: peripheral blood. The receptors stem from a man aged 50 or older with acute or convalescent COVID-19.

J is TRBJ1-5 and V is TRBV24-1; no definite D call. Per germline, CDR1 KGHDR and CDR2 SFDVKD. Trimming took off 2 bases at V and 6 bases at J, with 16 bases between the two ends. The CDR3 length is 16 residues. The CDR3: CATSDWEGVRGQPQHF. CDR3 nucleotides: TGTGCCACCAGTGATTGGGAGGGAGTTCGGGGTCAGCCCCAGCATTTT.

The chain recombines TRBV7-9 with TRBJ1-6; D possibly corresponds to TRBD1 (5 bases). The V gene's germline CDR1 is SEHNR and CDR2 FQNEAQ (reference sequence). This CDR3 comprises 16 residues. The V end lost 1 base, the J end lost 5 bases, and 12 bases lay between the germline ends. CDR3 nucleotide sequence: TGTGCCAGCAGCTTAGGGGTAGGGGAGGATAATTCACCCCTCCACTTT. It is translated as CASSLGVGEDNSPLHF.

V and J are TRBV7-8 and TRBJ2-7, with D tentatively TRBD2 (5 bases). The CDR3 totals 14 residues. Looked up from germline, CDR1 is SGHVS and CDR2 is FQNEAQ. V was pared by 1 base and J by 5 bases, with 12 bases between. CDR3 sequence: CASSLGSGNHEQYF. Written as DNA, the CDR3 is TGTGCCAGCAGCTTAGGGTCGGGGAACCACGAGCAGTACTTC.

The V call is TRBV11-3, the J call TRBJ1-1; a possible D gene is TRBD1 (6 bases). Germline CDR1 is SGHNT and CDR2 is YENEEA. This CDR3 has 13 residues. Trimming stripped 4 bases from V and 4 bases from J, with 10 bases between. This CDR3 is CASSYKGGTEAFF. CDR3 DNA: TGTGCCAGCAGCTACAAAGGGGGCACTGAAGCTTTCTTT. Full variable domain (outside the CDR3, taken from reference TRBV11-3 and TRBJ1-1): EAGVVQSPRYKIIEKKQPVAFWCNPISGHNTLYWYLQNLGQGPELLIRYENEEAVDDSQLPKDRFSAERLKGVDSTLKIQPAELGDSAVYLCASSYKGGTEAFFGQGTRLTVV.

The V call is TRBV4-1, the J call TRBJ1-6; TRBD1 is a possible D gene (5 bases). CDR1 is MGHRA, CDR2 YSYEKL, per germline. The CDR3 is 16 residues long. V lost 3 bases and J 1 base, leaving 10 bases between the germline ends. CDR3 residues: CASSQTGGSYNSPLHF. The CDR3 DNA is TGCGCCAGCAGCCAGACGGGGGGATCCTATAATTCACCCCTCCACTTT.

This chain links TRBV11-2 with TRBJ1-6; 8 positions match TRBD1. This CDR3 has 16 residues. Germline V gene lookup returns CDR1 SGHAT and CDR2 FQNNGV. The ends lost 1 base at V and 8 bases at J; junction bases unmatched: 7. Here the CDR3 DNA reads TGTGCCAGCAGCTTAGTTCCAACAGGGGGTTATTCACCCCTCCACTTT. Translated, it gives CASSLVPTGGYSPLHF.

As to this clone: Different DNA sequences within this sample yield the same CDR3. This chain joins TRBV29-1 and TRBJ2-2, with a tentative D call TRBD1 (6 bases). V lost 3 bases to trimming and J lost 4 bases, with 9 bases between them. This CDR3 has 13 amino acids. Germline V gene sequence: CDR1 SQVTM, CDR2 ANQGSEA. DNA for the CDR3: TGCAGCGTTGACGAAGGGGGCACCGGGGAGCTGTTTTTT. Protein sequence: CSVDEGGTGELFF.

This chain uses TRBV4-1 with TRBJ2-5; tentatively, D is TRBD2 (6 bases). This CDR3 is built from 14 residues. CDR1 is MGHRA, CDR2 YSYEKL, per germline. The V end was cut by 2 bases, the J end by 5 bases, with 12 bases between. CDR3 sequence (DNA): TGCGCCAGCAGCCAAACGGGAGTCAGGGAGACCCAGTACTTC. The encoded protein is CASSQTGVRETQYF.

CDR3 coding DNA: TGTGCCAGCAGCCAAGATGGGGACAGGTTATTCTACGAGCAGTACTTC. It specifies CASSQDGDRLFYEQYF. J is TRBJ2-7 and V is TRBV4-2; 8 bases are a match to TRBD1. V was pared by 0 bases and J by 3 bases, with 7 bases of the junction left unmatched. This CDR3 is 16 amino acids long. In germline, CDR1 is LGHNA, CDR2 YNFKEQ.

This chain links TRBV9 with TRBJ2-1, with TRBD2 as a possible D gene (6 bases). Trimming stripped 3 bases from V and 2 bases from J, with 21 bases between. Germline V CDR1 and CDR2: SGDLS, YYNGEE. The length of the CDR3 is 18 residues. Written as DNA, the CDR3 is TGTGCCAGCAGCGGAAATCAGTATGTCGGAGGGACCTACAATGAGCAGTTCTTC. Translation: CASSGNQYVGGTYNEQFF.

V and J are TRBV6-5 and TRBJ2-7, with 7 bases fitting TRBD1. J was trimmed by 3 bases and V by 7 bases; bases with no gene match: 9. Germline CDR1 MNHEY, CDR2 SVGAGI. CDR3 length: 14 residues. CDR3 amino acids: CASTRRQGDYEQYF. The CDR3 DNA reads as TGTGCCAGCACTCGGAGACAGGGAGACTACGAGCAGTACTTC.

The chain combines TRBV19 with TRBJ1-5, with D perhaps TRBD1 (6 bases). Trimming removed 1 base at V and 2 bases at J, with 9 bases between. The germline CDR1 and CDR2 sequences are LNHDA and SQIVND (reference sequence). The CDR3 has 15 amino acids. The CDR3 protein is CASSIGTVGNQPQHF. The CDR3 DNA sequence: TGTGCCAGTAGTATAGGGACAGTAGGCAATCAGCCCCAGCATTTT.

The chain uses TRBV27 and TRBJ2-7; 7 bases fit TRBD2. CDR1 MNHEY and CDR2 SMNVEV come from the germline V gene (reference sequence). Unmatched junction bases numbered 14, after V lost 3 bases and J lost 3 bases. The CDR3 has 17 residues. The CDR3: CASSFTYAGVGYYEQYF. CDR3 DNA sequence: TGTGCCAGCAGTTTTACCTACGCGGGAGTGGGGTACTACGAGCAGTACTTC.

The V and J genes are TRBV18 and TRBJ1-2; TRBD1 matches 7 bases. The CDR3 sequence is 13 residues long. Germline-derived CDR1 and CDR2 are KGHSH and LQKENI. Losses at the gene ends were 6 bases for V and 5 bases for J; bases not matched to a gene: 6. The CDR3 nucleotides are TGTGCCAGCTCCCGTACAGGGGATTATGGCTACACCTTC. It encodes CASSRTGDYGYTF.

The rearrangement uses TRBV13 and TRBJ1-6, with 10 bases lining up with TRBD1. J lost 8 bases, V lost 5 bases, and 6 bases had no gene match. Germline V lookup: CDR1 PRHDT, CDR2 FYEKMQ (reference sequence). The CDR3 covers 15 residues. CDR3 sequence: CASSTRTGGHSPLHF. CDR3 coding DNA: TGTGCCAGCAGCACTCGGACAGGGGGACATTCACCCCTCCACTTT. The full variable domain, its missing parts supplied by reference TRBV13 and TRBJ1-6, is AAGVIQSPRHLIKEKRETATLKCYPIPRHDTVYWYQQGPGQDPQFLISFYEKMQSDKGSIPDRFSAQQFSDYHSELNMSSLELGDSALYFCASSTRTGGHSPLHFGNGTRLTVT.

The J gene is TRBJ1-2, the V gene TRBV30; D uncertain. The V end was cut by 0 bases, the J end by 4 bases, with 9 bases between. The CDR3 is 13 amino acids. Germline V lookup: CDR1 GTSNPN, CDR2 SVGIG (reference sequence). CDR3 nucleotide sequence: TGTGCCTGGAGTGTAGAGTACCTCTATGGCTACACCTTC. Amino acid sequence: CAWSVEYLYGYTF. Complete variable domain (other parts from reference TRBV30 and TRBJ1-2): SQTIHQWPATLVQPVGSPLSLECTVEGTSNPNLYWYRQAAGRGLQLLFYSVGIGQISSEVPQNLSASRPQDRQFILSSKKLLLSDSGFYLCAWSVEYLYGYTFGSGTRLTVV.

This clone was recorded only once. The rearrangement links TRBV5-6 to TRBJ1-3; TRBD1 agrees at 12 bases. This CDR3 spans 16 amino acids. V shed 1 base and J 11 bases; nucleotides not matched to a gene: 10. Germline CDR1 SGHDT, CDR2 YYEEEE. CDR3 amino acids: CASSLSPGTGGSSIYF. CDR3 DNA: TGTGCCAGCAGCTTGAGCCCCGGGACAGGGGGCTCTTCCATATATTTT. Using reference TRBV5-6 and TRBJ1-3 for the parts outside the CDR3, the full variable domain is DAGVTQSPTHLIKTRGQQVTLRCSPKSGHDTVSWYQQALGQGPQFIFQYYEEEERQRGNFPDRFSGHQFPNYSSELNVNALLLGDSALYLCASSLSPGTGGSSIYFGEGSWLTVV.

This clone has ten or more counts. CDR3 nucleotides: TGTGCCAGTAGCCAGACAGGGGGCGCGGAACAGCCCCAGCATTTT. Encoded protein: CASSQTGGAEQPQHF. The rearrangement links TRBV19 to TRBJ1-5; 10 bases are shared with TRBD1. CDR1 and CDR2 from the germline V gene are LNHDA and SQIVND (reference sequence). Losses at the gene ends were 6 bases for V and 7 bases for J; bases not matched to a gene: 9. The CDR3 runs to 15 residues. Based on the CDR3 plus reference TRBV19 and TRBJ1-5, the full variable domain is DGGITQSPKYLFRKEGQNVTLSCEQNLNHDAMYWYRQDPGQGLRLIYYSQIVNDFQKGDIAEGYSVSREKKESFPLTVTSAQKNPTAFYLCASSQTGGAEQPQHFGDGTRLSIL.

V gene TRBV5-8 combines with J gene TRBJ2-5; 11 bases match TRBD2. This CDR3 region has 15 residues. CDR1 and CDR2 (germline): SGHTS, YDEGEE. The V and J ends lost 2 bases and 2 bases, in that order; junction bases with no gene match: 2. CDR3 in amino acids: CASSFGTSGQETQYF. The CDR3 nucleotides are TGTGCCAGCAGCTTCGGGACTAGCGGTCAAGAGACCCAGTACTTC.

The chain recombines TRBV29-1 with TRBJ2-2; 11 nucleotides match TRBD1. Trimming took 6 bases from V and 7 from J; bases not matched to a gene: 10. The CDR3 spans 15 residues. Germline V gene data show CDR1 as SQVTM and CDR2 as ANQGSEA. CDR3 sequence (DNA): TGCAGCGTCGCCGGGACAGGGGGTAAAGGCGGGGAGCTGTTTTTT. This sequence encodes CSVAGTGGKGGELFF.

The rearrangement joins TRBV19 to TRBJ1-1, with D maybe TRBD1 (6 bases). Trimming stripped 7 bases from V and 4 bases from J, with 16 bases between. CDR1 LNHDA and CDR2 SQIVND come from the germline V gene (reference sequence). The CDR3 sequence is 14 residues long. In DNA form, the CDR3 reads TGTGCCAGTAATTCACAGGGACGGACCACTGAAGCTTTCTTT. Amino acids: CASNSQGRTTEAFF.

The CDR3 sequence is CASSRSQQETQYF. The DNA for the CDR3 is TGTGCCAGCAGCCGCTCACAACAAGAGACCCAGTACTTC. The chain carries TRBV7-3 and TRBJ2-5; D not certain. V lost 5 bases to trimming and J lost 2 bases, with 9 bases between them. The CDR3 contains 13 residues. CDR1 is SGHTA and CDR2 is FQGTGA in the germline V gene.

The chain uses TRBV7-9 and TRBJ2-5; 10 bases map to TRBD1. This CDR3 is 16 amino acids long. Germline CDR1 reads SEHNR; CDR2 reads FQNEAQ (reference sequence). With 5 bases clipped from V and 5 bases from J, the junction kept 11 bases outside the gene matches. CDR3 in amino acids: CASSPPGTGVVETQYF. CDR3 sequence (DNA): TGTGCCAGCAGCCCCCCCGGGACAGGGGTCGTGGAGACCCAGTACTTC.

This chain uses TRBV11-2 with TRBJ1-2; TRBD1 aligns across 7 bases. The CDR3 has 14 residues. The germline CDR1 and CDR2 sequences are SGHAT and FQNNGV. V dropped 5 bases and J dropped 6; count of bases not matched to a gene: 9. The CDR3 spells CASSRTTGRDGYTF. Written as DNA, the CDR3 is TGTGCCAGCAGCCGAACGACAGGGCGGGATGGCTACACCTTC.

The chain recombines TRBV7-3 with TRBJ2-1; tentative D call: TRBD1 (6 bases). Germline values: CDR1 SGHTA, CDR2 FQGTGA. V was cut by 2 bases and J by 2 bases, with 19 bases left in between. The CDR3 spans 18 residues. The CDR3: CASSLGLRGIGPYNEQFF. The CDR3 DNA reads TGTGCCAGCAGCTTAGGACTCAGGGGTATCGGTCCCTACAATGAGCAGTTCTTC.

CDR3 in amino acids: CAIRGLAGGSPNEQFF. The CDR3 DNA is TGTGCCATCAGAGGACTAGCGGGAGGGAGCCCTAATGAGCAGTTCTTC. J is TRBJ2-1 and V is TRBV10-3; 15 bases line up with TRBD2. The CDR3 is made up of 16 amino acids. V dropped 6 bases and J dropped 7; count of bases not matched to a gene: 7. CDR1 is ENHRY and CDR2 is SYGVKD in the germline V gene.

This clone was seen only once. The chain joins TRBV5-1 to TRBJ2-3, with 8 bases matching TRBD2. The CDR3 loop spans 15 amino acids. Germline V lookup: CDR1 SGHRS, CDR2 YFSETQ. Trimming removed 3 bases from V and 5 bases from J; junction bases left unmatched: 8. The chain's CDR3 is CASSSQAGEGDTQYF. CDR3 coding DNA: TGCGCCAGCAGCTCCCAAGCGGGGGAGGGAGATACGCAGTATTTT.

The chain employs TRBV11-2 and TRBJ2-1, with 10 nucleotides matching TRBD2. CDR1 is SGHAT, CDR2 FQNNGV, per germline. This CDR3 region has 15 residues. Unmatched junction bases numbered 9, after V lost 6 bases and J lost 7 bases. The CDR3 reads CASRALAGGPNEQFF. CDR3 nucleotides: TGTGCCAGCAGGGCTTTAGCGGGGGGCCCGAATGAGCAGTTCTTC.

This clone was picked up one time. This chain joins TRBV12-3 or TRBV12-4 and TRBJ2-2; 8 nucleotides agree with TRBD2. The CDR3 extends over 12 amino acids. With 5 bases clipped from V and 10 bases from J, the junction kept 3 bases outside the gene matches. The CDR3 nucleotides read TGTGCCAGCAGTCCCGGACTAGCGGAGCTGTTTTTT. This gives the protein CASSPGLAELFF.

The gene calls are TRBV6-4 and TRBJ2-1; TRBD1 matches at 7 bases. This CDR3 contains 15 residues. Germline V gives CDR1 MRHNA, CDR2 SNTAGT. J lost 5 bases, V lost 4 bases, and 8 bases had no gene match. The CDR3 sequence is CASSAPGQLDNEQFF. CDR3 in DNA: TGTGCCAGCAGTGCCCCGGGACAGCTAGACAATGAGCAGTTCTTC.